These 8 T cell receptor beta chains share one sample of origin, sequenced in a study of T cell changes during pregnancy in multiple sclerosis. Assay: immunoSEQ multiplex PCR; the TCRdb copy retains only in-frame clones and omits some. Among tens of thousands of clones listed, about 82% were seen once. Sequenced here: CD8+ T cells from peripheral blood mononuclear cells, sampled in the first trimester of pregnancy. The source is a female donor in good health, enrolled as a control in a pregnancy study.

The chain is built from TRBV5-4 and TRBJ2-7, with D tentatively TRBD2 (5 bases). This CDR3 region has 15 residues. Per the germline V gene, CDR1 is SGHNT and CDR2 is YYREEE (reference sequence). The ends were cut back, 6 bases at V and 2 bases at J, with 18 bases in the middle. This chain's CDR3 is CASTKSGSGPYEQYF. The CDR3 DNA reads TGTGCCAGCACCAAAAGCGGATCTGGTCCCTACGAGCAGTACTTC.

Only one count was recorded for this clone. The rearrangement links TRBV6-1 to TRBJ1-2, with D possibly being TRBD1 (6 bases). Germline CDR1 is MNHNS and CDR2 is SASEGT. Trimming left V 4 bases short and J 4 bases short, with 13 bases between. The CDR3 loop spans 14 amino acids. Here the CDR3 reads CASSGRTALYGYTF. CDR3 DNA sequence: TGTGCCAGCAGTGGACGGACAGCGCTCTATGGCTACACCTTC.

Relative to its sample, this clone is medium-sized. In DNA form, the CDR3 reads TGTGCCAGCAGTGCTGCGGGAGGCACAGATACGCAGTATTTT. This encodes CASSAAGGTDTQYF. The gene calls are TRBV6-4 and TRBJ2-3, with 7 bases matching TRBD2. Unmatched junction bases numbered 2, after V lost 4 bases and J lost 1 base. Germline values: CDR1 MRHNA, CDR2 SNTAGT. There are 14 residues in the CDR3.

The chain joins TRBV27 to TRBJ2-2, with D possibly matching TRBD2 (5 bases). Trimming left V 9 bases short and J 0 bases short, with 11 bases between. This CDR3 is built from 14 residues. Germline V CDR1 and CDR2: MNHEY, SMNVEV (reference sequence). CDR3 DNA sequence: TGTGCCAGTCGTGGACTTTCGAACACCGGGGAGCTGTTTTTT. Translation: CASRGLSNTGELFF.

CDR3 region: CASRQKTEKAFF. The CDR3 DNA follows: TGTGCAAGTCGCCAAAAGACAGAGAAAGCTTTCTTT. This chain connects TRBV12-2 to TRBJ1-1; the table's D gene call, TRBD1, was not cross checked with the DNA. TRBV12-2 is a documented pseudogene. The CDR3 consists of 12 residues.

The chain employs TRBV4-2 and TRBJ2-3; 13 positions agree with TRBD2. The CDR3 loop spans 17 amino acids. Germline V gene sequence: CDR1 LGHNA, CDR2 YNFKEQ. The trim removed 2 bases at V and 1 base at J, leaving 3 bases unmatched. The CDR3 protein is CASSQPTSGGGTDTQYF. The DNA for the CDR3 is TGTGCCAGCAGCCAACCCACTAGCGGGGGGGGCACAGATACGCAGTATTTT.

V usage is TRBV11-2 and J usage is TRBJ2-7, with 7 positions matching TRBD2. The CDR3 extends over 15 amino acids. After removal of 4 bases from V and 5 bases from J, the junction contained 11 bases not matched to a gene. Germline CDR1 and CDR2: SGHAT and FQNNGV. The CDR3 nucleotides are TGTGCCAGCAGCTATTCTAGCGGAGGCTATAACGAGCAGTACTTC. It yields the protein CASSYSSGGYNEQYF.

The V call is TRBV5-1, the J call TRBJ2-5, with D unresolved. The CDR3 contains 14 residues. The V end lost 1 base, the J end lost 4 bases, and 11 bases lay between the germline ends. Germline loops: CDR1 SGHRS, CDR2 YFSETQ. CDR3 region: CASSLFSTGETQYF. In DNA, the CDR3 is TGCGCCAGCAGCTTGTTCAGTACGGGAGAGACCCAGTACTTC.